This T cell receptor beta chain was captured in a study of glioma-infiltrating T cells after dendritic cell vaccination. The PCR used 60 V beta and 13 J beta primers. TCRdb's table, derived via immunoSEQ multiplex PCR, lists solely in-frame clones and lacks some. The sample yields roughly 96,000 clones, 70% to 80% seen once. Germline values: CDR1 GTSNPN, CDR2 SVGIG (reference sequence). V lost 0 bases and J lost 10; bases outside the gene matches: 17. This CDR3 has 18 amino acids. Sequencing used blood, obtained before dendritic cell vaccination. This TCR was recovered from a human donor with glioblastoma. This chain connects TRBV30 to TRBJ1-5, with 11 positions matching TRBD1. The CDR3: CAWSVGTGGNAAISPQHF. The CDR3 bases are TGTGCCTGGAGTGTCGGGACAGGGGGGAATGCAGCAATCAGCCCCCAGCATTTT. The full variable domain, its missing parts supplied by reference TRBV30 and TRBJ1-5, is SQTIHQWPATLVQPVGSPLSLECTVEGTSNPNLYWYRQAAGRGLQLLFYSVGIGQISSEVPQNLSASRPQDRQFILSSKKLLLSDSGFYLCAWSVGTGGNAAISPQHFGDGTRLSIL.